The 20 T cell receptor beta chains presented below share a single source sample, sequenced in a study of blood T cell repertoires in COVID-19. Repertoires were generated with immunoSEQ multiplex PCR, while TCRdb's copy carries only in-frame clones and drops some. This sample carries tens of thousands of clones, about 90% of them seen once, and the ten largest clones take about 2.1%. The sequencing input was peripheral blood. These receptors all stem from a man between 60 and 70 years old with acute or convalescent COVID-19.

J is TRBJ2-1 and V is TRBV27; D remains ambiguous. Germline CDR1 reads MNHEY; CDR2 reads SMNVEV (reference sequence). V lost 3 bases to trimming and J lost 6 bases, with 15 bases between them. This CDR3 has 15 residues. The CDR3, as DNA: TGTGCCAGCAGTTTCGTGTCCCAAACTGGCAATGAGCAGTTCTTC. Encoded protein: CASSFVSQTGNEQFF.

The CDR3 DNA is TGTGCCAGCAGCTTGAGGTCTCTAGGGAACACTGAAGCTTTCTTT. It specifies CASSLRSLGNTEAFF. This rearrangement joins TRBV5-4 to TRBJ1-1; D unclear. This CDR3 contains 15 residues. Germline lookup yields CDR1 SGHNT and CDR2 YYREEE (reference sequence). The V gene lost 1 base and the J gene lost 1 base, with 11 bases spanning the gap.

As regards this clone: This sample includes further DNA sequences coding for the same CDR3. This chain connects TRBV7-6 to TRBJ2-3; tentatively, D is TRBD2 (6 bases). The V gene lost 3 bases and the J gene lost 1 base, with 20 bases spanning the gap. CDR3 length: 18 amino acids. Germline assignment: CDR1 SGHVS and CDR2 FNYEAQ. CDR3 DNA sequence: TGTGCCAGCAGCTTCCTAGCAGGAGGGTGGAGTGGCACAGATACGCAGTATTTT. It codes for CASSFLAGGWSGTDTQYF.

The CDR3 protein is CASSDSAGLSNQPQHF. DNA of the CDR3: TGTGCCAGCAGTGACTCGGCAGGACTGAGCAATCAGCCCCAGCATTTT. The J gene is TRBJ1-5, the V gene TRBV6-4; D remains unclear. With 0 bases removed from V and 1 base from J, the gap between germline ends came to 10 bases. Germline V gene data show CDR1 as MRHNA and CDR2 as SNTAGT. The CDR3 runs 16 residues.

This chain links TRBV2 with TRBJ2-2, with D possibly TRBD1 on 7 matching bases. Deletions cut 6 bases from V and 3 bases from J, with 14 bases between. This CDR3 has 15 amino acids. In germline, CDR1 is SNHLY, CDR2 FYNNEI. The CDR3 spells CASSWGRGDTGELFF. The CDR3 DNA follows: TGTGCCAGCAGCTGGGGCAGGGGGGACACCGGGGAGCTGTTTTTT.

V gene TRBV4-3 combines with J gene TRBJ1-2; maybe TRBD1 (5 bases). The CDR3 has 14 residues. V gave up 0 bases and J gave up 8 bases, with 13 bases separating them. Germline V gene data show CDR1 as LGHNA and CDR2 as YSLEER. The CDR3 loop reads CASSQDPRGGGYTF. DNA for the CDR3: TGCGCCAGCAGCCAAGATCCGCGGGGCGGCGGCTACACCTTC.

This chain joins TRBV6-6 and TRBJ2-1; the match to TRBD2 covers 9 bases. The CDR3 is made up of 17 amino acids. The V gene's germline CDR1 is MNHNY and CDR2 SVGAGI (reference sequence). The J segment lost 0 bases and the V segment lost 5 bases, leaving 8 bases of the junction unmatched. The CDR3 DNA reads TGTGCCAGCAGTCCGGGACTAGCCCTACCCTCCTACAATGAGCAGTTCTTC. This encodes CASSPGLALPSYNEQFF.

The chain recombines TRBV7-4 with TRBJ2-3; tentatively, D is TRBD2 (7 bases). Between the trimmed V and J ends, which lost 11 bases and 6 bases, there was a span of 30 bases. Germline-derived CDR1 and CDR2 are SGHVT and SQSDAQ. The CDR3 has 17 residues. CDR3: CAGPSGGASLDEDTQYF. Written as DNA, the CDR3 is TGTGCCGGTCCCTCGGGGGGCGCCTCTTTGGACGAGGATACGCAGTATTTT.

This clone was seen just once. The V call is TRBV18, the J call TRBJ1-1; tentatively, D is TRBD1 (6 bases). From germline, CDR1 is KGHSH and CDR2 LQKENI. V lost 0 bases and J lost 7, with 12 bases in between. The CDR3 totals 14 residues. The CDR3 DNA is TGTGCCAGCTCACCACCCGGGACACCAAATGAAGCTTTCTTT. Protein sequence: CASSPPGTPNEAFF.

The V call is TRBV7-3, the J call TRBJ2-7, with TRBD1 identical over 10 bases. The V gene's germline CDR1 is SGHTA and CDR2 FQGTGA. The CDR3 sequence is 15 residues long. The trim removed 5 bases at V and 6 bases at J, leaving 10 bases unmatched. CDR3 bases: TGTGCCAGCAGCCCCGGGACAGGGGTGACGAGCGAGCAGTACTTC. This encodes CASSPGTGVTSEQYF.

The CDR3 spells CAWGQGVTEAFF. CDR3 coding DNA: TGTGCCTGGGGACAGGGCGTGACTGAAGCTTTCTTT. The chain couples TRBV30 to TRBJ1-1; TRBD1 aligns across 8 bases. Germline V gene data show CDR1 as GTSNPN and CDR2 as SVGIG (reference sequence). V lost 5 bases and J lost 5; bases outside the gene matches: 4. The CDR3 loop spans 12 amino acids.

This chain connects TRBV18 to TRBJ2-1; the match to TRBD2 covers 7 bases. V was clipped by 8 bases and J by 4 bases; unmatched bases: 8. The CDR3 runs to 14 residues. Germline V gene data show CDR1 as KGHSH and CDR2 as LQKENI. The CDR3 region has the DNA TGTGCCAGCCCCTTGGGGGGGGTTTACAATGAGCAGTTCTTC. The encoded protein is CASPLGGVYNEQFF.

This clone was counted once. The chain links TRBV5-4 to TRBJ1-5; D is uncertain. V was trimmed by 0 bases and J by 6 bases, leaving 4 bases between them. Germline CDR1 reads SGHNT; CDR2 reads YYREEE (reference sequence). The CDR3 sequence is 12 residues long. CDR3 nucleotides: TGTGCCAGCAGCTTGGACGGTCAGCCCCAGCATTTT. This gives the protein CASSLDGQPQHF.

CDR3 coding DNA: TGTGCCAGCAGCTTAGGTGCGAGAATCACAGATACGCAGTATTTT. It is translated as CASSLGARITDTQYF. V and J are TRBV11-3 and TRBJ2-3; D unresolved. Trimming stripped 1 base from V and 2 bases from J, with 10 bases between. The CDR3 contains 15 residues. CDR1 is SGHNT and CDR2 is YENEEA in the germline V gene.

The CDR3 spells CASSPRPSGTGELFF. Here the CDR3 DNA reads TGTGCCAGCAGTCCCAGGCCTAGCGGCACCGGGGAGCTGTTTTTT. The chain carries TRBV28 and TRBJ2-2, with 7 bases fitting TRBD2. The germline V gene has CDR1 MDHEN and CDR2 SYDVKM. J was trimmed by 4 bases and V by 5 bases; bases with no gene match: 7. The CDR3 is 15 amino acids.

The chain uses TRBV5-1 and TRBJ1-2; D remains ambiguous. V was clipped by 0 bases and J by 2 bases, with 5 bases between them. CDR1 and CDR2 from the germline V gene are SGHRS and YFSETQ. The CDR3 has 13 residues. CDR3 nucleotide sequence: TGCGCCAGCAGCTTGGACGGGAACTATGGCTACACCTTC. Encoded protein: CASSLDGNYGYTF. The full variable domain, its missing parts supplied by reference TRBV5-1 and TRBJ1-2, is KAGVTQTPRYLIKTRGQQVTLSCSPISGHRSVSWYQQTPGQGLQFLFEYFSETQRNKGNFPGRFSGRQFSNSRSEMNVSTLELGDSALYLCASSLDGNYGYTFGSGTRLTVV.

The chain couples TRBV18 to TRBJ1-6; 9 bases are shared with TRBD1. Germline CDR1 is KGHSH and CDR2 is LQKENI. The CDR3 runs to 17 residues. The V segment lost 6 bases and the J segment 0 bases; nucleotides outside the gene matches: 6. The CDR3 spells CASSTDRGSSYNSPLHF. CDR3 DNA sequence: TGTGCCAGCTCGACCGACAGGGGGAGCTCCTATAATTCACCCCTCCACTTT.

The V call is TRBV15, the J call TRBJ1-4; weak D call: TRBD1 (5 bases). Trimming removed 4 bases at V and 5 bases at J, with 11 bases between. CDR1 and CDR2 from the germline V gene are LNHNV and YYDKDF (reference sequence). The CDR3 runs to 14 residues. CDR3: CATSKKQGNEKLFF. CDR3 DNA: TGTGCCACCAGCAAAAAGCAGGGAAATGAAAAACTGTTTTTT.

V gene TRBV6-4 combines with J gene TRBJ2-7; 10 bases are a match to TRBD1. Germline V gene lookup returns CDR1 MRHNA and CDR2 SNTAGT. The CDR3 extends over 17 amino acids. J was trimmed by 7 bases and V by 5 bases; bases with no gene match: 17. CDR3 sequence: CASSNCLDRGLEVEQYF. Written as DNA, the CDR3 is TGTGCCAGCAGTAACTGTCTCGACAGGGGGCTGGAGGTTGAGCAGTACTTC.

CDR3 coding DNA: TGTGCCAGCACCAAGGGGGGTGGGACGGAAGCTTTCTTT. Protein: CASTKGGGTEAFF. This sequence joins TRBV7-9 and TRBJ1-1, with a possible D match to TRBD1 (6 bases). Germline CDR1 SEHNR, CDR2 FQNEAQ (reference sequence). Trimming took 7 bases from V and 8 from J, leaving 17 bases between them. The CDR3 has 13 residues.